This T cell receptor beta chain is from a study of patients and donors after allogeneic stem cell transplantation. V was cut by 0 bases and J by 4 bases, with 15 bases left in between. Looked up from germline, CDR1 is DFQATT and CDR2 is SNEGSKA (reference sequence). This CDR3 spans 15 amino acids. TCRdb redid the calling of the RT-PCR reads with MiXCR, one entry per CDR3 protein. The table shows roughly 150,000 distinct CDR3 sequences, with about a quarter occurring only once. This clonotype came up a few times. The chain uses TRBV20-1 and TRBJ1-2; D uncertain. The specimen sequenced was blood, either unsorted or a sorted T cell fraction (not recorded which). The TCR sequence derives from a human donor who was either an allogeneic HSCT recipient or a stem cell or donor lymphocyte infusion donor (not recorded which). It is not recorded whose cells these are; they may come from a transplant donor. Written as DNA, the CDR3 is TGCAGTGCTAGAGACGGGCCCCCGCTAGGCTATGGCTACACCTTC. Protein sequence: CSARDGPPLGYGYTF.